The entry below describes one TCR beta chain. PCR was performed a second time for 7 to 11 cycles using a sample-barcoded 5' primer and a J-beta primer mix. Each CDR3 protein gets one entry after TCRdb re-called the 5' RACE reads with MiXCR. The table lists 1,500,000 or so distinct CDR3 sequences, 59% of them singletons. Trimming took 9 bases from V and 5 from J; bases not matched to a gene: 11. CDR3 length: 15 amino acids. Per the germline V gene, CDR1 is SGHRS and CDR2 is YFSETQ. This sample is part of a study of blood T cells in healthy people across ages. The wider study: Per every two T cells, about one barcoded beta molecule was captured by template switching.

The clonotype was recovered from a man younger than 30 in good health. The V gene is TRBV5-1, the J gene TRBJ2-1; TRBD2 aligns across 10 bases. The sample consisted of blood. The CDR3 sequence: CATSKSGGVNNEQFF. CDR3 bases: TGCGCCACCTCCAAAAGCGGGGGGGTAAACAATGAGCAGTTCTTC. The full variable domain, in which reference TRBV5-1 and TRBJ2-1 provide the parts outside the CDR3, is KAGVTQTPRYLIKTRGQQVTLSCSPISGHRSVSWYQQTPGQGLQFLFEYFSETQRNKGNFPGRFSGRQFSNSRSEMNVSTLELGDSALYLCATSKSGGVNNEQFFGPGTRLTVL.